This passage covers 10 T cell receptor beta chains from one sample sequenced in a study of blood T cell repertoires in COVID-19. Profiling relied on immunoSEQ multiplex PCR, and the TCRdb table lists in-frame clones only, not all of them. The table records 350,000 to 400,000 clones, approximately 90% of them present only once. Sequenced material: PBMCs or T cells enriched from blood (not recorded which). These TCRs come from a woman aged 40 to 50 who had been exposed to COVID-19.

On this clone itself: This CDR3 is also generated by other DNA sequences in the sample. The gene calls are TRBV18 and TRBJ1-1; D unresolved. The length of the CDR3 is 14 residues. Trimming removed 3 bases from V and 0 bases from J, with 8 bases in between. Germline loops: CDR1 KGHSH, CDR2 LQKENI. The CDR3 reads CASSPGQLNTEAFF. In DNA, the CDR3 is TGTGCCAGCTCACCTGGGCAGTTGAACACTGAAGCTTTCTTT.

This chain joins TRBV12-3 or TRBV12-4 and TRBJ2-1; 8 bases match TRBD2. V shed 5 bases and J 11 bases; nucleotides not matched to a gene: 2. This CDR3 region has 11 residues. The CDR3 here is CASSISGKQFF. In DNA form, the CDR3 reads TGTGCCAGCAGTATTAGCGGGAAGCAGTTCTTC.

The chain uses TRBV7-9 and TRBJ1-5; D may be TRBD1 (5 bases). V was clipped by 5 bases and J by 2 bases, with 10 bases between them. The CDR3 extends over 14 amino acids. CDR1 and CDR2 (germline): SEHNR, FQNEAQ (reference sequence). CDR3 residues: CASSLTGRNQPQHF. DNA of the CDR3: TGTGCCAGCAGCCTTACAGGACGCAATCAGCCCCAGCATTTT. Supplemented by reference TRBV7-9 and TRBJ1-5, the full variable domain reads DTGVSQNPRHKITKRGQNVTFRCDPISEHNRLYWYRQTLGQGPEFLTYFQNEAQLEKSRLLSDRFSAERPKGSFSTLEIQRTEQGDSAMYLCASSLTGRNQPQHFGDGTRLSIL.

The chain has TRBV25-1 and TRBJ1-2; 7 bases line up with TRBD1. The CDR3 has 15 residues. From germline, CDR1 is MGHDK and CDR2 SYGVNS. V shed 2 bases and J 2 bases; nucleotides not matched to a gene: 5. CDR3 DNA: TGTGCCAGCAGTGAAAATGTAGGGGGCAACTATGGCTACACCTTC. Translation gives CASSENVGGNYGYTF.

The chain joins TRBV7-9 to TRBJ1-2; D is unclear. Trimming removed 5 bases at V and 3 bases at J, with 22 bases between. CDR1 and CDR2 from the germline V gene are SEHNR and FQNEAQ (reference sequence). This CDR3 comprises 17 residues. The CDR3 protein is CASSPNRPGGEDYGYTF. CDR3 sequence (DNA): TGTGCCAGCAGCCCCAATCGCCCTGGCGGGGAAGACTATGGCTACACCTTC.

The chain is built from TRBV30 and TRBJ2-7; D is unclear. This CDR3 is 12 amino acids long. Between the trimmed V and J ends, which lost 4 bases and 5 bases, there was a span of 12 bases. CDR1 GTSNPN and CDR2 SVGIG come from the germline V gene (reference sequence). CDR3 loop: CAWTPGTDEQYF. CDR3 nucleotide sequence: TGTGCCTGGACCCCAGGAACCGACGAGCAGTACTTC.

V gene TRBV2 combines with J gene TRBJ2-2; 7 bases fit TRBD2. Trimming at V came to 0 bases and at J to 5 bases, leaving 6 bases not matched to a gene. The CDR3 consists of 16 residues. Germline CDR1 is SNHLY and CDR2 is FYNNEI. CDR3 in amino acids: CASSEAGGIGTGELFF. The CDR3, as DNA: TGTGCCAGCAGTGAAGCGGGAGGGATTGGGACCGGGGAGCTGTTTTTT.

The chain recombines TRBV27 with TRBJ2-1, with 10 nucleotides matching TRBD2. Germline assignment: CDR1 MNHEY and CDR2 SMNVEV (reference sequence). Losses at the gene ends were 6 bases for V and 4 bases for J; bases not matched to a gene: 9. This CDR3 is built from 16 residues. In DNA, the CDR3 is TGTGCCAGCAGCCCCGGGGCTAGCGGGGGATACAATGAGCAGTTCTTC. Protein sequence: CASSPGASGGYNEQFF.

The chain is built from TRBV10-3 and TRBJ1-2, with a weak D call TRBD1 (6 bases). CDR1 and CDR2 (germline): ENHRY, SYGVKD. The CDR3 sequence is 13 residues long. V was trimmed by 4 bases and J by 4 bases, leaving 10 bases between them. The CDR3 is CAISAQGSYGYTF. The CDR3 nucleotides are TGTGCCATCAGTGCACAGGGTAGCTATGGCTACACCTTC.

This chain links TRBV4-1 with TRBJ2-3, with TRBD2 matching 12 bases. V was clipped by 4 bases and J by 3 bases; unmatched bases: 17. The CDR3 is 20 residues long. Germline V gene sequence: CDR1 MGHRA, CDR2 YSYEKL. As DNA, the CDR3 is TGCGCCAGCAGCCGGGTCATACTAGCGGGGGGTCCAAAAGCGACAGATACGCAGTATTTT. Protein product: CASSRVILAGGPKATDTQYF.